Shown below are 5 T cell receptor beta chains from a single sample sequenced in a study of blood T cell repertoires in COVID-19. Data came from immunoSEQ multiplex PCR; TCRdb stores just in-frame clones and leaves some out. The sample carries some 200,000 clones, 85% to 90% recorded once. Sequenced: peripheral blood. The receptors originated from a woman between 55 and 75 years old with acute or convalescent COVID-19.

This chain joins TRBV2 and TRBJ2-7, with 7 positions matching TRBD2. CDR3 length equals 13 residues. With 8 bases clipped from V and 0 bases from J, the junction kept 4 bases outside the gene matches. In germline, CDR1 is SNHLY, CDR2 FYNNEI. This chain's CDR3 is CASGGDFSYEQYF. Here the CDR3 DNA reads TGTGCCAGCGGGGGGGACTTCTCCTACGAGCAGTACTTC.

This chain connects TRBV18 to TRBJ1-3; tentatively, D is TRBD1 (5 bases). The germline gives CDR1 KGHSH, CDR2 LQKENI. The CDR3 contains 14 residues. Trimming took off 1 base at V and 6 bases at J, with 10 bases between the two ends. The CDR3 nucleotides are TGTGCCAGCTCACCACTTCAGGGTGAAAACACCATATATTTT. Translated: CASSPLQGENTIYF. The full variable domain, in which reference TRBV18 and TRBJ1-3 provide the parts outside the CDR3, is NAGVMQNPRHLVRRRGQEARLRCSPMKGHSHVYWYRQLPEEGLKFMVYLQKENIIDESGMPKERFSAEFPKEGPSILRIQQVVRGDSAAYFCASSPLQGENTIYFGEGSWLTVV.

This chain links TRBV7-9 with TRBJ1-6, with D tentatively TRBD1 (5 bases). CDR3 length equals 13 residues. V was cut by 3 bases and J by 9 bases, with 9 bases left in between. Per germline, CDR1 SEHNR and CDR2 FQNEAQ (reference sequence). In DNA form, the CDR3 reads TGTGCCAGCAGCTTGACAGAGAGTTCACCCCTCCACTTT. This gives the protein CASSLTESSPLHF.

This clone has a handful of counts. J is TRBJ2-1 and V is TRBV4-1; TRBD2 matches 8 bases. The germline V gene encodes CDR1 MGHRA and CDR2 YSYEKL. This CDR3 has 16 residues. The V segment lost 1 base and the J segment 8 bases; nucleotides outside the gene matches: 10. The CDR3 nucleotides read TGCGCCAGCAGCCAAGTCCACGGACTAGCTTCTGATGAGCAGTTCTTC. Translation gives CASSQVHGLASDEQFF.

The chain joins TRBV3-1 (or the pseudogene TRBV3-2) to TRBJ1-1; D not certain. CDR3 length equals 14 residues. With 1 base removed from V and 11 bases from J, the gap between germline ends came to 17 bases. Per the germline V gene, CDR1 is LGHDT and CDR2 is YNNKEL (reference sequence). CDR3 DNA: TGTGCCAGCAGCCAAGTATCTTATAACAGCGGGGCTTTCTTT. Translating it yields CASSQVSYNSGAFF.